A single sample gave rise to the 30 T cell receptor beta chains below, sequenced in a study of shared clonotypes between healthy human individuals. TCRdb's copy holds only in-frame clones and misses some; the assay was immunoSEQ multiplex PCR. This table holds about 2.4 million clones, roughly 93% found once. Sequenced material: naive CD4+ T cells from PBMCs. Subset defined: CD45RA+ positively selected. The receptors originated from a man between 18 and 35 years old in good health. Some clones in this sample may be carry-over from other donors' samples.

The rearrangement joins TRBV5-1 to TRBJ2-1; D may match TRBD1 or TRBD2 (5 bases each). The CDR3 runs to 14 residues. Trimming shortened V by 1 base and J by 10 bases, and 15 bases separated the two germline ends. Looked up from germline, CDR1 is SGHRS and CDR2 is YFSETQ. The CDR3 DNA sequence: TGCGCCAGCAGCTTGAGCACTGAGGGGACCGAGCAGTTCTTC. Residues: CASSLSTEGTEQFF. Using reference TRBV5-1 and TRBJ2-1 for the parts outside the CDR3, the full variable domain is KAGVTQTPRYLIKTRGQQVTLSCSPISGHRSVSWYQQTPGQGLQFLFEYFSETQRNKGNFPGRFSGRQFSNSRSEMNVSTLELGDSALYLCASSLSTEGTEQFFGPGTRLTVL.

The rearrangement uses TRBV19 and TRBJ2-2; D is unclear. CDR1 and CDR2 (germline): LNHDA, SQIVND (reference sequence). The CDR3 length is 14 residues. V lost 2 bases to trimming and J lost 1 base, with 5 bases between them. CDR3 bases: TGTGCCAGTAGTATACAGCGGAACACCGGGGAGCTGTTTTTT. Translation: CASSIQRNTGELFF. The complete variable domain, with remaining parts taken from reference TRBV19 and TRBJ2-2, reads DGGITQSPKYLFRKEGQNVTLSCEQNLNHDAMYWYRQDPGQGLRLIYYSQIVNDFQKGDIAEGYSVSREKKESFPLTVTSAQKNPTAFYLCASSIQRNTGELFFGEGSRLTVL.

The rearrangement links TRBV27 to TRBJ1-3, with D uncertain. Trimming cost V 3 bases and J 0 bases, with 15 bases left between them. This CDR3 contains 17 residues. CDR1 is MNHEY, CDR2 SMNVEV, per germline (reference sequence). In DNA form, the CDR3 reads TGTGCCAGCAGTTTGGCGGGTTCGCACATCTCTGGAAACACCATATATTTT. Translation gives CASSLAGSHISGNTIYF.

The chain couples TRBV19 to TRBJ2-2, with 7 bases fitting TRBD2. The CDR3 covers 17 residues. Trimming at V came to 6 bases and at J to 4 bases, leaving 14 bases not matched to a gene. The V gene's germline CDR1 is LNHDA and CDR2 SQIVND (reference sequence). Here the CDR3 DNA reads TGTGCCAGTAGCCCGACTAGCCCCAGGCGAGGCACCGGGGAGCTGTTTTTT. Its protein is CASSPTSPRRGTGELFF.

The V gene is TRBV7-3, the J gene TRBJ2-3; 9 nucleotides agree with TRBD2. Germline V gene sequence: CDR1 SGHTA, CDR2 FQGTGA. The junction had 14 bases not matched to a gene; V was cut back by 5 bases and J by 8 bases. CDR3 length: 16 residues. CDR3 DNA: TGTGCCAGCAGCATCCCTGGAGCGGGAGGCCCTATTACGCAGTATTTT. Translated, it gives CASSIPGAGGPITQYF.

The chain combines TRBV9 with TRBJ2-7, with TRBD2 matching over 9 bases. The V segment lost 0 bases and the J segment 7 bases; nucleotides outside the gene matches: 17. This CDR3 comprises 18 residues. The V gene's germline CDR1 is SGDLS and CDR2 YYNGEE. This CDR3 is CASSVDSSGRTPRREQYF. CDR3 nucleotides: TGTGCCAGCAGCGTAGATAGCAGCGGGAGGACACCGAGGAGGGAGCAGTACTTC.

The rearrangement joins TRBV29-1 to TRBJ1-4; D call uncertain. Per the germline V gene, CDR1 is SQVTM and CDR2 is ANQGSEA. The V gene lost 5 bases and the J gene lost 0 bases, with 13 bases spanning the gap. The CDR3 is 15 amino acids. The CDR3 DNA is TGCAGCGTTAGCAACCCCCCAGCAACTAATGAAAAACTGTTTTTT. It specifies CSVSNPPATNEKLFF.

The V call is TRBV7-6, the J call TRBJ2-7; D is perhaps TRBD2 (6 bases). The CDR3 contains 14 residues. V lost 5 bases to trimming and J lost 4 bases, with 15 bases between them. Per the germline V gene, CDR1 is SGHVS and CDR2 is FNYEAQ. The CDR3 bases are TGTGCCAGCAGCCCGTCCCGGGACTTTTACGAGCAGTACTTC. It codes for CASSPSRDFYEQYF.

This chain joins TRBV4-1 and TRBJ2-3; 9 bases align to TRBD1. V shed 4 bases, J shed 8 bases, and the junction held 13 bases outside the gene matches. Germline assignment: CDR1 MGHRA and CDR2 YSYEKL. The CDR3 sequence is 16 residues long. This CDR3 reads CASSLVTGGVQGTQYF. CDR3 bases: TGCGCCAGCAGCCTAGTAACAGGGGGCGTCCAGGGTACGCAGTATTTT.

Comments on this clone: A much larger clone sits a single nucleotide away, making a read error possible. This chain uses TRBV6-6 with TRBJ1-2; unclear D gene. Germline CDR1 is MNHNY and CDR2 is SVGAGI (reference sequence). Trimming took off 3 bases at V and 1 base at J, with 6 bases between the two ends. The CDR3 is 13 amino acids. CDR3 in DNA: TGTGCCAGCAGTTATAACAGTAACTATGGCTACACCTTC. Its protein is CASSYNSNYGYTF.

Worth noting for this clone: At the DNA level, this CDR3 is encoded by other sequences in the same sample as well. This CDR3 reads CASSPRTENSPLHF. CDR3 in DNA: TGTGCCAGCTCACCACGCACAGAGAATTCACCCCTCCACTTT. The chain couples TRBV18 to TRBJ1-6; unclear D gene. Germline CDR1 reads KGHSH; CDR2 reads LQKENI. The V gene lost 1 base and the J gene lost 7 bases, with 8 bases spanning the gap. The CDR3 is 14 residues long.

J is TRBJ2-2 and V is TRBV9; either TRBD1 or TRBD2 may fit D (6 bases each). The length of the CDR3 is 15 residues. CDR1 is SGDLS and CDR2 is YYNGEE in the germline V gene. The V and J ends lost 10 bases and 4 bases respectively, with 20 bases between them. CDR3 loop: CASAGGPKGTGELFF. The CDR3 bases are TGTGCCTCTGCCGGGGGCCCTAAGGGCACCGGGGAGCTGTTTTTT.

This clone occurred once. V and J are TRBV11-2 and TRBJ1-3; D gene unclear. With 0 bases removed from V and 0 bases from J, the gap between germline ends came to 12 bases. This CDR3 has 17 amino acids. Germline CDR1 is SGHAT and CDR2 is FQNNGV. This CDR3 reads CASSLEVRIISGNTIYF. CDR3 sequence (DNA): TGTGCCAGCAGCTTAGAGGTCAGGATAATCTCTGGAAACACCATATATTTT.

This sequence joins TRBV5-1 and TRBJ1-5; no clear D gene. The CDR3 spans 15 residues. Per the germline V gene, CDR1 is SGHRS and CDR2 is YFSETQ. The V and J ends lost 0 bases and 8 bases respectively, with 15 bases between them. The CDR3 is CASSLGILGQEPQHF. In DNA form, the CDR3 reads TGCGCCAGCAGCTTGGGAATTTTGGGCCAAGAGCCCCAGCATTTT.

The chain carries TRBV7-8 and TRBJ2-1; the D is unclear. V was clipped by 6 bases and J by 6 bases, with 6 bases between them. This CDR3 comprises 11 residues. The germline gives CDR1 SGHVS, CDR2 FQNEAQ. CDR3 loop: CASSVVNEQFF. The CDR3 DNA follows: TGTGCCAGCAGTGTGGTCAATGAGCAGTTCTTC.

The CDR3 spells CASSLYPNTIYEQYF. The CDR3 DNA sequence: TGTGCCAGCAGCTTATACCCTAATACTATCTACGAGCAGTACTTC. This chain uses TRBV7-3 with TRBJ2-7, with D unresolved. Germline lookup yields CDR1 SGHTA and CDR2 FQGTGA. The CDR3 runs 15 residues. Trimming shortened V by 2 bases and J by 3 bases, and 14 bases separated the two germline ends.

The chain carries TRBV28 and TRBJ2-1, with a weak D call TRBD2 (5 bases). V lost 2 bases to trimming and J lost 7 bases, with 9 bases between them. Germline loops: CDR1 MDHEN, CDR2 SYDVKM. The CDR3 is 13 amino acids. Here the CDR3 DNA reads TGTGCCAGCAGTTTAGCGGGTAGGAATGAGCAGTTCTTC. Translating gives CASSLAGRNEQFF.

The rearrangement links TRBV6-1 to TRBJ1-2, with D possibly TRBD1 on 6 matching bases. Germline CDR1 and CDR2: MNHNS and SASEGT. This CDR3 contains 13 residues. Between the trimmed V and J ends, which lost 11 bases and 5 bases, there was a span of 18 bases. In DNA form, the CDR3 reads TGTGCCGGCGCCAGGGGAGGGGCGTATGGCTACACCTTC. Translating it yields CAGARGGAYGYTF.

The gene calls are TRBV30 and TRBJ2-5; TRBD2 agrees at 7 bases. Germline lookup yields CDR1 GTSNPN and CDR2 SVGIG (reference sequence). V dropped 2 bases and J dropped 6; count of bases not matched to a gene: 9. The CDR3 contains 14 residues. The CDR3 loop reads CAWSQKGSGKTQYF. In DNA form, the CDR3 reads TGTGCCTGGAGTCAAAAGGGGAGCGGGAAGACCCAGTACTTC.

Note on this clone: The same CDR3 is also encoded by other DNA sequences in this sample. This rearrangement joins TRBV14 to TRBJ2-7; TRBD2 agrees at 9 bases. Germline trimming cut 1 base from V and 2 bases from J; bases unmatched to any gene: 3. The germline V gene encodes CDR1 SGHDN and CDR2 FVKESK. The CDR3 runs 15 residues. The CDR3 bases are TGTGCCAGCAGCCAAGGGCTAGCGGGAACCTACGAGCAGTACTTC. As protein: CASSQGLAGTYEQYF. Variable domain in full (rest from reference TRBV14 and TRBJ2-7): EAGVTQFPSHSVIEKGQTVTLRCDPISGHDNLYWYRRVMGKEIKFLLHFVKESKQDESGMPNNRFLAERTGGTYSTLKVQPAELEDSGVYFCASSQGLAGTYEQYFGPGTRLTVT.

The J gene is TRBJ2-1, the V gene TRBV7-2; 9 bases fit TRBD1. The CDR3 sequence is 18 residues long. V trimming: 6 bases; J trimming: 12 bases; junction bases outside the gene matches: 24. Looked up from germline, CDR1 is SGHTA and CDR2 is FQGNSA. The CDR3 sequence: CASSRTYTGTGSPSGQFF. DNA for the CDR3: TGTGCCAGCAGTCGAACATATACCGGGACAGGGTCCCCCTCAGGGCAGTTCTTC.

The rearrangement links TRBV5-5 to TRBJ1-2; D perhaps matches TRBD1 (5 bases). In germline, CDR1 is SGHKS, CDR2 YYEKEE (reference sequence). V shed 9 bases and J shed 4 bases, with 10 bases lying between them. CDR3 length: 11 residues. CDR3 loop: CATKTVYGYTF. For the CDR3, the DNA is TGTGCCACCAAGACAGTCTATGGCTACACCTTC.

The chain recombines TRBV30 with TRBJ1-1; D is perhaps TRBD1 (6 bases). There are 14 residues in the CDR3. The V gene lost 3 bases and the J gene lost 5 bases, with 16 bases spanning the gap. Germline lookup yields CDR1 GTSNPN and CDR2 SVGIG (reference sequence). The CDR3 protein is CAWRVAGARTEAFF. DNA of the CDR3: TGTGCCTGGAGGGTCGCGGGGGCGAGGACTGAAGCTTTCTTT. The whole variable domain, filled in from reference TRBV30 and TRBJ1-1, reads SQTIHQWPATLVQPVGSPLSLECTVEGTSNPNLYWYRQAAGRGLQLLFYSVGIGQISSEVPQNLSASRPQDRQFILSSKKLLLSDSGFYLCAWRVAGARTEAFFGQGTRLTVV.

This sequence joins TRBV5-1 and TRBJ2-2, with D possibly matching TRBD1 (6 bases). The ends were cut back, 0 bases at V and 0 bases at J, with 9 bases in the middle. CDR1 is SGHRS, CDR2 YFSETQ, per germline. This CDR3 comprises 16 residues. The CDR3: CASSLAGVPNTGELFF. Here the CDR3 DNA reads TGCGCCAGCAGCTTGGCAGGGGTCCCGAACACCGGGGAGCTGTTTTTT.

This clone was seen only once. This chain links TRBV4-3 with TRBJ2-7, with 10 positions matching TRBD2. V shed 2 bases and J 1 base; nucleotides not matched to a gene: 5. Germline V gene lookup returns CDR1 LGHNA and CDR2 YSLEER. There are 16 residues in the CDR3. For the CDR3, the DNA is TGCGCCAGCAGCCAACAAGCGGGAGGGGGGTCCTACGAGCAGTACTTC. Translated: CASSQQAGGGSYEQYF.

This rearrangement joins TRBV27 to TRBJ1-2, with TRBD1 as a possible D gene (6 bases). The V end was cut by 5 bases, the J end by 10 bases, with 20 bases between. This CDR3 spans 14 amino acids. Germline V lookup: CDR1 MNHEY, CDR2 SMNVEV (reference sequence). The CDR3 reads CASSTPRTAPDYTF. DNA for the CDR3: TGTGCCAGCAGTACGCCCCGGACAGCCCCTGACTACACCTTC.

The V call is TRBV10-3, the J call TRBJ2-5, with 10 bases matching TRBD1. J lost 4 bases, V lost 6 bases, and 8 bases had no gene match. The CDR3 consists of 15 residues. CDR1 and CDR2 (germline): ENHRY, SYGVKD. CDR3 sequence (DNA): TGTGCCATCAGCTCGGGACAGGGGATTCTAGAGACCCAGTACTTC. It encodes CAISSGQGILETQYF.

V gene TRBV5-8 combines with J gene TRBJ1-5, with D hard to call. Germline CDR1 SGHTS, CDR2 YDEGEE. The length of the CDR3 is 13 residues. V lost 0 bases, J lost 3 bases, and 4 bases lay in between. In nucleotides, the CDR3 is TGTGCCAGCAGCTTGGGAAACAATCAGCCCCAGCATTTT. This encodes CASSLGNNQPQHF.

V and J are TRBV9 and TRBJ1-6; weak D call: TRBD1 (6 bases). The CDR3 runs to 17 residues. CDR1 and CDR2 from the germline V gene are SGDLS and YYNGEE. V lost 0 bases, J lost 7 bases, and 17 bases lay in between. The CDR3 DNA reads TGTGCCAGCAGCGTAGCGGGGCAGGGGACGTCCAATTCACCCCTCCACTTT. Translation gives CASSVAGQGTSNSPLHF.

V is TRBV10-3 and J is TRBJ2-2; 7 bases are shared with TRBD1. The ends lost 10 bases at V and 4 bases at J; junction bases unmatched: 9. The CDR3 has 14 amino acids. Per the germline V gene, CDR1 is ENHRY and CDR2 is SYGVKD. CDR3 coding DNA: TGTGCCACCACAGGGGCCGCCCTCACCGGGGAGCTGTTTTTT. Translated, it gives CATTGAALTGELFF.